This T cell receptor beta chain came from a study of T cell changes during pregnancy in multiple sclerosis. This clone appeared a few times. CDR1 SGHRS and CDR2 YFSETQ come from the germline V gene. Trimming took 0 bases from V and 2 from J, leaving 8 bases between them. CDR3 length: 14 residues. Assay: immunoSEQ multiplex PCR; the TCRdb copy retains only in-frame clones and omits some. The data show about 41,000 clones, 80% to 90% seen once. The specimen comprised CD4+ T cells from peripheral blood mononuclear cells, sampled in the first trimester of pregnancy. This receptor was obtained from a female donor with multiple sclerosis, enrolled in a pregnancy study. The chain is built from TRBV5-1 and TRBJ1-1; D uncertain. CDR3 amino acids: CASSLDSVNTEAFF. The CDR3 DNA sequence: TGCGCCAGCAGCTTGGATTCAGTTAACACTGAAGCTTTCTTT.